The 13 T cell receptor beta chains below were found in one sample sequenced in a study of T cells expressing NK-cell markers. TCRdb reprocessed the 5' RACE reads; each CDR3 protein has one entry and no DNA is given. The sample is made up of a few hundred thousand distinct CDR3 sequences, and the top ten hold approximately 3.6% of it. Sequencing input: blood T cells: a sorted CD56 or NKG2C T cell subset, CD4+ or CD8+ T cells, or bulk PBMC T cells (not recorded which). All receptors derive from a man between 18 and 35 years old in good health.

This rearrangement joins TRBV20-1 to TRBJ2-2; TCRdb proposes TRBD1, but this gene call is untestable without DNA. The CDR3 contains 16 residues. Germline CDR1 DFQATT, CDR2 SNEGSKA (reference sequence). The CDR3 loop is CSASRSGTGGTGELFF.

The J gene is TRBJ2-2, the V gene TRBV20-1. In germline, CDR1 is DFQATT, CDR2 SNEGSKA (reference sequence). The CDR3 is made up of 12 amino acids. The CDR3 loop is CSAEGVPGELFF.

V is TRBV7-2 and J is TRBJ2-3; there is no DNA to check the TCRdb D call of TRBD1. The germline gives CDR1 SGHTA, CDR2 FQGNSA. CDR3 length: 16 amino acids. The CDR3 reads CASSWRGQGSTDTQYF.

The chain couples TRBV7-3 to TRBJ2-1; lacking DNA, the TRBD2 call made by TCRdb goes unchecked. This CDR3 comprises 17 residues. The germline V gene has CDR1 SGHTA and CDR2 FQGTGA. The CDR3 sequence: CASSFHPTSGRTNEQFF. Full variable domain (outside the CDR3, taken from reference TRBV7-3 and TRBJ2-1): GAGVSQTPSNKVTEKGKYVELRCDPISGHTALYWYRQSLGQGPEFLIYFQGTGAADDSGLPNDRFFAVRPEGSVSTLKIQRTERGDSAVYLCASSFHPTSGRTNEQFFGPGTRLTVL.

The gene calls are TRBV7-2 and TRBJ2-5. The CDR3 is 12 amino acids. Germline V gene lookup returns CDR1 SGHTA and CDR2 FQGNSA. CDR3 sequence: CASSPAWETQYF. Looking up the rest from reference TRBV7-2 and TRBJ2-5 gives the full variable domain: GAGVSQSPSNKVTEKGKDVELRCDPISGHTALYWYRQSLGQGLEFLIYFQGNSAPDKSGLPSDRFSAERTGGSVSTLTIQRTQQEDSAVYLCASSPAWETQYFGPGTRLLVL.

The rearrangement joins TRBV23-1 to TRBJ1-4; TCRdb names TRBD1, which stays unverified in the absence of DNA. TRBV23-1 is marked as an open reading frame, function uncertain. The CDR3 sequence is 17 residues long. This chain's CDR3 is CASSLNRDLTTNEKLFF.

The V call is TRBV24-1, the J call TRBJ2-5; TCRdb reports TRBD1, a call that lacks DNA to check it against. Germline values: CDR1 KGHDR, CDR2 SFDVKD. The CDR3 is made up of 16 amino acids. The CDR3 here is CATSDSGDSPQETQYF.

The gene calls are TRBV11-1 and TRBJ1-1; the TCRdb D gene call, TRBD1, has no DNA to confirm it. Germline CDR1 SGHAT, CDR2 FQDESV (reference sequence). CDR3 size: 16 residues. The CDR3 here is CASSLSETGMNTEAFF. Full variable domain (missing parts from reference TRBV11-1 and TRBJ1-1): EAEVAQSPRYKITEKSQAVAFWCDPISGHATLYWYRQILGQGPELLVQFQDESVVDDSQLPKDRFSAERLKGVDSTLKIQPAELGDSAMYLCASSLSETGMNTEAFFGQGTRLTVV.

The rearrangement uses TRBV7-9 and TRBJ2-1. The length of the CDR3 is 11 residues. Germline values: CDR1 SEHNR, CDR2 FQNEAQ (reference sequence). The CDR3: CASSLQQEQFF.

This chain connects TRBV27 to TRBJ2-2. The CDR3 loop spans 14 amino acids. The germline CDR1 and CDR2 sequences are MNHEY and SMNVEV (reference sequence). Here the CDR3 reads CASSLLLSTGELFF.

The genes are TRBV12-3 or TRBV12-4 and TRBJ1-1; with no DNA, the TCRdb D assignment of TRBD1 cannot be verified. The CDR3 contains 12 residues. CDR3 sequence reads: CASSPDRTEAFF.

This rearrangement joins TRBV7-9 to TRBJ1-5; with no DNA, the TCRdb D assignment of TRBD1 cannot be verified. The CDR3 loop spans 14 amino acids. Germline CDR1 reads SEHNR; CDR2 reads FQNEAQ (reference sequence). The chain's CDR3 is CASSFGQDNQPQHF.

This chain joins TRBV7-9 and TRBJ2-2. The germline V gene encodes CDR1 SEHNR and CDR2 FQNEAQ (reference sequence). This CDR3 is built from 12 residues. The CDR3 sequence is CASTIGVEELFF.